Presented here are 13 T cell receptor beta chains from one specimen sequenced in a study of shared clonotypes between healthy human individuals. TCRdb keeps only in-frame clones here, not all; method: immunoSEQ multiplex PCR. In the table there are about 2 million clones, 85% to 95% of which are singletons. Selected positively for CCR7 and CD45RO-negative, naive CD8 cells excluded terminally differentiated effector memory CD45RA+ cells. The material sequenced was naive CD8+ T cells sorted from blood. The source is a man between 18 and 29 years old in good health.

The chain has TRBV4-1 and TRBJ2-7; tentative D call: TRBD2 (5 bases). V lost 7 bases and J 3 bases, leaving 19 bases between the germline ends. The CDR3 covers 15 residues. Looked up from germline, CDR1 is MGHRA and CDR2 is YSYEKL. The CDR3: CASKLGEDEYYEQYF. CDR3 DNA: TGCGCCAGCAAGCTCGGGGAAGACGAGTACTACGAGCAGTACTTC.

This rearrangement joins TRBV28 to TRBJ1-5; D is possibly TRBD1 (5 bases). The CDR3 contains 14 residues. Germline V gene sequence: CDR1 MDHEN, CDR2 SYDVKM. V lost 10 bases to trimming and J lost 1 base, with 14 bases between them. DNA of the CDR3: TGTGCCACCACTAGATGGGACAGCAATCAGCCCCAGCATTTT. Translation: CATTRWDSNQPQHF.

The CDR3 sequence is CASSHGDSYEQYF. CDR3 nucleotides: TGTGCCAGCAGCCACGGGGACTCCTACGAGCAGTACTTC. V is TRBV7-9 and J is TRBJ2-7; D possibly corresponds to TRBD2 (5 bases). Trimming left V 5 bases short and J 0 bases short, with 8 bases between. Germline V gives CDR1 SEHNR, CDR2 FQNEAQ (reference sequence). This CDR3 is 13 amino acids long.

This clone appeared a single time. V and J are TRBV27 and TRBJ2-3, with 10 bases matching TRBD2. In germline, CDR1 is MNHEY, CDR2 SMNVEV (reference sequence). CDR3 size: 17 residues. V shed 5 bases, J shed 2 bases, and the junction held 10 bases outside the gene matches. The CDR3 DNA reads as TGTGCCAGCAGTGTTAGCGGGGGGACCTCCCTCACAGATACGCAGTATTTT. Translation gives CASSVSGGTSLTDTQYF.

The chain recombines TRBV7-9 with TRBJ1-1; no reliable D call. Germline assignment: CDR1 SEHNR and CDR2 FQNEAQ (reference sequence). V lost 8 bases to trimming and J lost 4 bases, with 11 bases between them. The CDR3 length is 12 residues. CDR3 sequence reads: CASLGRGTEAFF. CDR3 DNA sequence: TGTGCCAGCTTAGGAAGAGGCACTGAAGCTTTCTTT.

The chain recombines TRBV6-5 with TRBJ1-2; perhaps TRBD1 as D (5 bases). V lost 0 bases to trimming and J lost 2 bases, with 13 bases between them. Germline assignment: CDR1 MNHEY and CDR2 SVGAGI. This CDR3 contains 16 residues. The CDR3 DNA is TGTGCCAGCAGTTACTCTCCCGGGGGGGAAAACTATGGCTACACCTTC. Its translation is CASSYSPGGENYGYTF.

The DNA for the CDR3 is TGTGCCAGCAGTTACGCCCCCGGCCGGGGCTACACCTTC. Its protein product is CASSYAPGRGYTF. The J gene is TRBJ1-2, the V gene TRBV6-5; no clear D gene. V was cut by 2 bases and J by 8 bases, with 12 bases left in between. The CDR3 consists of 13 residues. Germline V lookup: CDR1 MNHEY, CDR2 SVGAGI.

In nucleotides, the CDR3 is TGTGCCATCAGTGAGTCCCCGGGACAGGGGGTAATGAACACTGAAGCTTTCTTT. Translated: CAISESPGQGVMNTEAFF. This chain joins TRBV10-3 and TRBJ1-1; 11 positions match TRBD1. The CDR3 is 18 amino acids. V trimming: 0 bases; J trimming: 0 bases; junction bases outside the gene matches: 6. Germline CDR1 ENHRY, CDR2 SYGVKD.

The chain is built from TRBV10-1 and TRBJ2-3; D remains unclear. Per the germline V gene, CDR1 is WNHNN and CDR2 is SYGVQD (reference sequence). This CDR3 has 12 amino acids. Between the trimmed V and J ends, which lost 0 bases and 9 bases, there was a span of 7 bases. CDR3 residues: CASSESLGTQYF. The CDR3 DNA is TGCGCCAGCAGTGAGTCGTTGGGGACGCAGTATTTT.

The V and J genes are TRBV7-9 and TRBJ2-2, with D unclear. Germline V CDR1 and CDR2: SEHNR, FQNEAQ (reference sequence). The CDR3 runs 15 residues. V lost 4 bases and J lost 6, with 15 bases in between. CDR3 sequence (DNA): TGTGCCAGCAGCTCTCCCCACTTGGTGGCCGGGGAGCTGTTTTTT. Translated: CASSSPHLVAGELFF.

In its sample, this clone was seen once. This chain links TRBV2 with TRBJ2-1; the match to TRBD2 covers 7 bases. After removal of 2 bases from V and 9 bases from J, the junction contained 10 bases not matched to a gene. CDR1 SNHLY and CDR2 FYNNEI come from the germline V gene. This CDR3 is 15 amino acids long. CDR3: CASSELGGSRGEQFF. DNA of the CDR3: TGTGCCAGCAGTGAACTTGGCGGGAGTCGGGGTGAGCAGTTCTTC.

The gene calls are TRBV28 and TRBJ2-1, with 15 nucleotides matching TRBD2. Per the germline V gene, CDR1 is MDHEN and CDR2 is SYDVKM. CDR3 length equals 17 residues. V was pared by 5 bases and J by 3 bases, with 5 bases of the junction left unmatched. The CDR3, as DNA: TGTGCCAGCAGTCCCGGGACTAGCGGGAGGCACTACAATGAGCAGTTCTTC. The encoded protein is CASSPGTSGRHYNEQFF.

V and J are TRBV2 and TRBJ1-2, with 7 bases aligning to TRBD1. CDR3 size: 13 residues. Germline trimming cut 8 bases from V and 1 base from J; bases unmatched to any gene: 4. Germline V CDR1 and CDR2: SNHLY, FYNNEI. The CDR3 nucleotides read TGTGCCAGCGGGGACAGCTTTAACTATGGCTACACCTTC. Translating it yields CASGDSFNYGYTF.